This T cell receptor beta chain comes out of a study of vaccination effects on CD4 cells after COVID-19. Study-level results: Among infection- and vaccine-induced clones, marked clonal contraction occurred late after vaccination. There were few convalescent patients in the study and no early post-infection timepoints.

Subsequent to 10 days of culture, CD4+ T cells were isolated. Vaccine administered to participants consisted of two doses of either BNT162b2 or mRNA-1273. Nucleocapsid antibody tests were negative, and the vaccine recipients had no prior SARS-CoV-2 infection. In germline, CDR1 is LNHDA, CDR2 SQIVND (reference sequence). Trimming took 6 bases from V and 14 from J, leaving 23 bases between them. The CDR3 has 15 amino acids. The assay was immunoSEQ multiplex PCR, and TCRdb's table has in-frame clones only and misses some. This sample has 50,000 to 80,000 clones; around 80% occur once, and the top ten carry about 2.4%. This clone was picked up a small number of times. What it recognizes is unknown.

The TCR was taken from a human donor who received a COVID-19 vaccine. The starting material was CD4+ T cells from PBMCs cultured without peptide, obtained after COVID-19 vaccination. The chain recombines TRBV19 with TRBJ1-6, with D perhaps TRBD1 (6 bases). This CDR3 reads CASRTKSDGGRALHF. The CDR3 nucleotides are TGTGCCAGTAGGACGAAATCCGACGGGGGCAGGGCCCTCCACTTT.